The rows below give T cell receptor beta chains drawn from one sample of a study of radiotherapy plus CTLA-4 blockade in lung cancer. Assay: immunoSEQ multiplex PCR; the TCRdb copy retains only in-frame clones and omits some. The table shows 60,000 to 65,000 clones, with about 80% occurring only once. The sample in question was peripheral blood, obtained from a patient treated with radiotherapy plus ipilimumab. The receptors were sampled from a human donor with non-small cell lung cancer who had a complete response to radiotherapy plus ipilimumab. Each CDR3 is given without its conserved first and last residue. Clone sizes are given selectively: once, few, many, or a class where the clone is expanded.

TRBV7-2	-	TRBJ2-7	ASSLAGGSSYEQY
TRBV5-4	-	TRBJ2-7	ASSSQGRQSSYEQY
TRBV6-5	few	TRBJ1-2	ASSIPGHPNYGYT
TRBV19	few	TRBJ1-5	ASRLERNQPQH
TRBV5-1	-	TRBJ2-5	ASRAYLGSETQY
TRBV2	-	TRBJ1-6	ASSPENSPLH
TRBV11-2	-	TRBJ1-1	ASSLEGAVVAEAF
TRBV18	-	TRBJ2-7	ASSSDRGHEQY
TRBV5-6	once	TRBJ2-6	ASSLSISGANVLT
TRBV30	-	TRBJ2-1	AWINRGGTSGRGVSYNEQF
TRBV6-1	-	TRBJ2-1	ASSASGGSVDERF
TRBV9	-	TRBJ2-1	ASSVIPGIYNEQF
TRBV4-1	-	TRBJ1-5	ASSQGTGYRGHQPQH
TRBV7-2	-	TRBJ2-2	ASIWTSGGAAGELF
TRBV30	few	TRBJ2-7	AWSGNNYEQY
TRBV4-1	-	TRBJ2-1	ASSQPPGTRTLNEQF
TRBV6-4	few	TRBJ1-1	ASSEDENTEAF
TRBV5-1	-	TRBJ2-3	ASSHLGTAQLGTQY
TRBV21-1	-	TRBJ2-1	ASSKTRVAGVHGNEQF
TRBV19	-	TRBJ1-4	ASSISTTNEKLF
TRBV5-1	-	TRBJ2-1	ATGLAGYNEQF
TRBV4-3	-	TRBJ2-3	ASSLYRDYTDTQY
TRBV27	-	TRBJ2-1	ASSLTPGHLPSYNEQF
TRBV7-8	few	TRBJ2-7	ASIKTSGEPYEQY
TRBV7-2	-	TRBJ2-2	ASTSILSTGELF
TRBV5-1	-	TRBJ1-5	ASSPGPRGRSNQPQH
TRBV7-7	-	TRBJ1-4	ASGIGTDNEKLF
TRBV7-2	-	TRBJ1-2	ASSLAGTDYGYT
TRBV2	once	TRBJ2-1	ASKGRAYYNEQF
TRBV14	-	TRBJ2-7	ASSLGLGKYEQY
TRBV10-2	-	TRBJ1-3	ASSHTNTIY
TRBV18	-	TRBJ2-6	ASSPGQSSGANVLT
TRBV2	-	TRBJ1-4	ASRKTGNNEKLF
TRBV5-6	-	TRBJ1-2	ASTKGLQANYGYT
TRBV30	-	TRBJ1-5	AWSVNGGPNQPQH
TRBV11-2	-	TRBJ2-5	ASSFRQGQETQY
TRBV5-1	-	TRBJ2-1	ASSFSSGTSYNEQF
TRBV29-1	-	TRBJ2-7	SAVSDSPEQY
TRBV25-1	-	TRBJ1-2	ASNRGSGFGYT
TRBV7-9	few	TRBJ2-1	ASSLPGQGFSYNEQF
TRBV4-1	-	TRBJ1-5	ASSPFQGSNQPQH
TRBV6-5	-	TRBJ1-6	ASSPGGAYNSPLH
TRBV11-3	-	TRBJ2-5	ASSLGIAGVQETQY
TRBV6-5	-	TRBJ1-2	ASTERGSRGYGYT
TRBV27	-	TRBJ1-2	ASSLSRGYGYT
TRBV11-3	-	TRBJ1-2	ASSSRDRGWNGYT
TRBV6-5	-	TRBJ1-2	ASSSDARQPFYGYT
TRBV19	-	TRBJ2-3	ASSLWTSRANTQY